The clone carrying this T cell receptor (beta chain) was observed at least ten times. The antigen is unknown. The data are from a study of T cells after yellow fever vaccination. Study-level results: Researchers noted that a small share of clonotypes showed up in both CD4 and CD8 compartments. Highly abundant clonotypes carried over from the bulk population could end up in FACS-sorted repertoires as contaminants. Among primary-vaccination clones, most reappeared after the booster, at about 95% for CD4 and around 91% for CD8.

Universal primer sites and UMIs were introduced during 5'RACE template-switching synthesis of TCR cDNA. From the 5' RACE reads, TCRdb called clonotypes with MiXCR, one entry per CDR3 protein. The sample lists some 250,000 distinct CDR3 sequences; around 3.5% were seen once. V was trimmed by 6 bases and J by 4 bases, leaving 6 bases between them. The CDR3 extends over 12 amino acids. Germline V gene data show CDR1 as LNHDA and CDR2 as SQIVND (reference sequence). This chain joins TRBV19 and TRBJ2-2; no clear D gene. The TCR comes from a man aged 18 to 29 who received the YFV17D yellow fever vaccine. The source was PBMCs, collected 15 days after the yellow fever booster vaccination. The CDR3 protein is CASSISTGELFF. The CDR3 bases are TGTGCCAGTAGCATCAGCACCGGGGAGCTGTTTTTT.